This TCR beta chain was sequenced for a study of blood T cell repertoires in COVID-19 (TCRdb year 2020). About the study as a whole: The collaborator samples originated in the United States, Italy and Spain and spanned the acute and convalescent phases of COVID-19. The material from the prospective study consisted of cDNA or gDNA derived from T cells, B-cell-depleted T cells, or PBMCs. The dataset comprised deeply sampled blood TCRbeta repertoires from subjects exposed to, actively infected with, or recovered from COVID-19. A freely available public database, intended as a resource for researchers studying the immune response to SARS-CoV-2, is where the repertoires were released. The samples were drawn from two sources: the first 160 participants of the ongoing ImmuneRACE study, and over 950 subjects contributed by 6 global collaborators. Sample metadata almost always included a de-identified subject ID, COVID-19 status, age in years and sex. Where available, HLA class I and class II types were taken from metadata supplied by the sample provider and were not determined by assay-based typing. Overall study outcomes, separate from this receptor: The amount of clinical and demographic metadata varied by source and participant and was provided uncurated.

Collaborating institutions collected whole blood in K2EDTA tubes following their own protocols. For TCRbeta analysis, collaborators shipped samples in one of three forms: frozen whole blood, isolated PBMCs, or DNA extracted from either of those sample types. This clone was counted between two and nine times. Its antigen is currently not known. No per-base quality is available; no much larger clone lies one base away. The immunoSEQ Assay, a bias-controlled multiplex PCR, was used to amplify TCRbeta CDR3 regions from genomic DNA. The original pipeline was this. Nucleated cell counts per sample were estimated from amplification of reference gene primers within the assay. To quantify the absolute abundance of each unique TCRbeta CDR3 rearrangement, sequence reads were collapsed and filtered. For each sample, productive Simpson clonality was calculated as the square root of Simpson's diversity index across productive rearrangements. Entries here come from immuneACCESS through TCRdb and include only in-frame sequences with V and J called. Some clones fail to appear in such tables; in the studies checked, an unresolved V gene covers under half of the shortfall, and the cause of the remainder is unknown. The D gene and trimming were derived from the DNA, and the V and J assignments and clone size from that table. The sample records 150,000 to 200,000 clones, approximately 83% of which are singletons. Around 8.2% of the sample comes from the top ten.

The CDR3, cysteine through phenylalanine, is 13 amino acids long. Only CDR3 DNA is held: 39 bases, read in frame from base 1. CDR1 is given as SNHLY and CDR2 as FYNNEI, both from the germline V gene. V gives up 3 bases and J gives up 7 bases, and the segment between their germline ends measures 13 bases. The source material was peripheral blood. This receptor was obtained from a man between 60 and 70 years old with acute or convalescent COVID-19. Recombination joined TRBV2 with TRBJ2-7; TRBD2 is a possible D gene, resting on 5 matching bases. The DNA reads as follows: TGTGCCAGCAGTGATCAGTTGGAGGCTGAGCAGTACTTC. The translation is CASSDQLEAEQYF.